Sequencing of this T cell receptor (beta chain) was carried out in a study of monozygotic twins with cystic fibrosis. As regards this clone: As yet, its antigen is unknown.

Study-level points and caveats: In this small cohort, shared CDR3 numbers showed no association with age, concordance or disease severity. Clonality was generally low (median roughly 0.01), higher in the most severe patients. Monozygotic CF twins shared more identical nucleotide clonotypes than unrelated patients. J usage was most co-twin-similar in 8 of 16 pairs, V in 13.

From germline, CDR1 is MNHEY and CDR2 SVGAGI. V trimming: 9 bases; J trimming: 9 bases; junction bases outside the gene matches: 12. This CDR3 has 14 amino acids. Assay used: immunoSEQ multiplex PCR; TCRdb lists only in-frame clones, some missing. The sample includes about 36,000 clones, over 75% seen only once; the top ten take 1.5% to 2%. Sequences were obtained from blood. This rearrangement joins TRBV6-5 to TRBJ2-2; 8 nucleotides match TRBD2. This TCR was recovered from a girl aged 2-9 years with cystic fibrosis. CDR3 amino acids: CASSGTSMSRELFF. The CDR3, as DNA: TGTGCCAGTTCCGGGACTAGTATGAGCCGGGAGCTGTTTTTT.